This record covers a single T cell receptor (beta chain). Its antigen is not identified. This record comes from a study of OX40 agonist ivuxolimab in advanced cancers. Study-level results: Individuals who were partial responders at 0.1-3.0 mg/kg had clonal expansion that ranked among the lowest. Average numbers of expanded clones were greater in CD8+ T cells than in CD4+. Normalized T-cell clonal expansion was also low in a subset of nonresponders.

Some clones are missing from TCRdb's copy, which holds only in-frame ones; the method was immunoSEQ multiplex PCR. The sample carries roughly 50,000 clones, 80% recorded once. The V end was cut by 6 bases, the J end by 6 bases, with 11 bases between. Germline V CDR1 and CDR2: LGHNA, YSLEER. CDR3 length equals 13 residues. The chain joins TRBV4-3 to TRBJ2-2; perhaps TRBD1 as D (6 bases). This TCR derives from an adult with an advanced solid tumor such as melanoma, head and neck, liver or kidney cancer. Sequences were derived from CD4+ or CD8+ T cells sorted from blood, sampled in a trial of the OX40 agonist ivuxolimab. The DNA of the CDR3 is TGCGCCAGCAGTTACAGGGTAGCCGGGGAGCTGTTTTTT. Encoded protein: CASSYRVAGELFF.